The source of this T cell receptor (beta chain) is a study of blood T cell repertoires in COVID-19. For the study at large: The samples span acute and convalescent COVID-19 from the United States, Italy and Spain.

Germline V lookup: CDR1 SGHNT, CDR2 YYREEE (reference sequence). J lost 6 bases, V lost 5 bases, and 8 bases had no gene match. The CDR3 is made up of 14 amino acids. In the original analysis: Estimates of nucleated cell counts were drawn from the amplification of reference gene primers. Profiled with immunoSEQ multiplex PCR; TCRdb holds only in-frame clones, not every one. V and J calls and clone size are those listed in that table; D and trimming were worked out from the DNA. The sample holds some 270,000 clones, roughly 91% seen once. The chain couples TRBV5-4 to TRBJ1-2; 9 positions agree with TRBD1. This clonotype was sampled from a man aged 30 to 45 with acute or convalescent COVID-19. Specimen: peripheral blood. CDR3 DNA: TGTGCCAGCAGTCGGGACAGGGAGCCTAATGGCTACACCTTC. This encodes CASSRDREPNGYTF.